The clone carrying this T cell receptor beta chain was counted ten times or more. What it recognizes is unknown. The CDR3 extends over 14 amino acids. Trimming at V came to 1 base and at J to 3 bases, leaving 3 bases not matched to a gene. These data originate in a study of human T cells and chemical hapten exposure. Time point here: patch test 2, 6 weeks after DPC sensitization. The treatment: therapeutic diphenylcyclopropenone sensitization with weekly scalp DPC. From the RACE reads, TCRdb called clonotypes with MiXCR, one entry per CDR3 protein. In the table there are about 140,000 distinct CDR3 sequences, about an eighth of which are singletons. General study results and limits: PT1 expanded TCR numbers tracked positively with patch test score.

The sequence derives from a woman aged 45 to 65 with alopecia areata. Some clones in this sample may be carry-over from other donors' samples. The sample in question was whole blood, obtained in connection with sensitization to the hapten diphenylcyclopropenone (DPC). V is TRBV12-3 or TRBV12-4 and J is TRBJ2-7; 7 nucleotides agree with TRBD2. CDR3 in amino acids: CASSLGGSFYEQYF. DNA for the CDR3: TGTGCCAGCAGTTTAGGCGGGAGTTTCTACGAGCAGTACTTC.